This T cell receptor beta chain derives from a study of T-cell memory formation after mild COVID-19. In the study overall: TCR clusters mostly belonged to single donors.

Germline loops: CDR1 SEHNR, CDR2 FQNEAQ (reference sequence). This CDR3 is 16 amino acids long. The J segment lost 2 bases and the V segment lost 5 bases, leaving 11 bases of the junction unmatched. Libraries for TCRalpha and TCRbeta carried sample barcodes and unique molecular identifiers via 5'RACE. TCRdb processed the 5' RACE reads anew with MiXCR; each CDR3 protein has one entry. The table shows around 300,000 distinct CDR3 sequences, with roughly 15% occurring only once. As regards this clonotype: The antigen remains undetermined.

General study points: Second-wave clones peaking on day 37 lacked confirmed SARS-CoV-2 specificity. Contracting clones from day 15 to 85 showed balanced CD4/CD8; later expanders favored CD4+.

Sequenced sample: PBMCs or a T cell subset sorted from them (not recorded which). This chain links TRBV7-9 with TRBJ2-5; 7 nucleotides align to TRBD1. The receptor comes from a man aged 18 to 29 who had mild COVID-19 (a few samples of this study predate the infection). Cell type and time point are not known. The DNA of the CDR3 is TGTGCCAGCAGCCCTAGGGCTGGACAGGATCAAGAGACCCAGTACTTC. It is translated as CASSPRAGQDQETQYF.